This T cell receptor beta chain originates from a study of cytomegalovirus exposure and HLA in healthy donors. Germline CDR1 and CDR2: LGHNA and YSLEER. The CDR3 runs 14 residues. Trimming cost V 6 bases and J 3 bases, with 12 bases left between them. The PCR ran on 60 Vbeta and 13 Jbeta primers. Sequenced by immunoSEQ multiplex PCR; TCRdb stores in-frame clones only, minus some. Here the sample spans about 150,000 clones, around 84% being singletons. Details on this clone: Its antigen is unidentified.

Findings and caveats of the study: HLA alleles showed associations with 16,951 TCR beta sequences in a later analysis, at a 0.05 false discovery rate. In an earlier analysis, productive rearrangement rates for most beta V segments clustered near 87% or 30%. In vitro testing confirmed three CMV-associated chains as specific for CMV antigens.

Sequenced input: PBMCs. This TCR came from a woman between 18 and 29 years old in good health and CMV-seronegative. This sequence joins TRBV4-3 and TRBJ1-5; a weak D match, TRBD1 (5 bases). For the CDR3, the DNA is TGCGCCAGCAGTCCAGGGCTGGACAATCAGCCCCAGCATTTT. Residues: CASSPGLDNQPQHF.